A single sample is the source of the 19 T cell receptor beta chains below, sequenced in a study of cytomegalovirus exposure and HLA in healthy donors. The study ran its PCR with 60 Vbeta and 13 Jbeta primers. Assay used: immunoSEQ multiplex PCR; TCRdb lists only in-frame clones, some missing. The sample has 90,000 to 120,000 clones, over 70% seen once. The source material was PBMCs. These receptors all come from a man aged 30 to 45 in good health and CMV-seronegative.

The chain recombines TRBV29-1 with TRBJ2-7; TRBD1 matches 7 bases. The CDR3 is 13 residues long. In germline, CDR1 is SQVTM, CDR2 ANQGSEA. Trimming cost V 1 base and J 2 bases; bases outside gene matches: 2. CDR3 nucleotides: TGCAGCGTTGAAGGGACAGGTGCCTACGAGCAGTACTTC. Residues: CSVEGTGAYEQYF.

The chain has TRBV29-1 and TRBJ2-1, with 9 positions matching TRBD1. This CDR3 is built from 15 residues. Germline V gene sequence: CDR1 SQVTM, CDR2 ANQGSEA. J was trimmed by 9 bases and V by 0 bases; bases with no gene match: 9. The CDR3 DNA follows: TGCAGCGTTGAAGATCGAAACAGGGGGCTGGGTGAGCAGTTCTTC. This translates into CSVEDRNRGLGEQFF.

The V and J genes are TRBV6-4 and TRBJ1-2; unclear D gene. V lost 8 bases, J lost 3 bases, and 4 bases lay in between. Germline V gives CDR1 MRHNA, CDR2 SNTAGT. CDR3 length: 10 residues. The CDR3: CASGDYGYTF. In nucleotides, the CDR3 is TGTGCCAGCGGAGACTATGGCTACACCTTC.

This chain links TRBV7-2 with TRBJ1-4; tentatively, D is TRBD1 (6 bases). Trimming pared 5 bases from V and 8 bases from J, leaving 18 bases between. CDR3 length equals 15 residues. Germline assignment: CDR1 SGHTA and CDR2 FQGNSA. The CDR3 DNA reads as TGTGCCAGCAGCCCCGACACAGGGATGCGGGAAAAACTGTTTTTT. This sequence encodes CASSPDTGMREKLFF.

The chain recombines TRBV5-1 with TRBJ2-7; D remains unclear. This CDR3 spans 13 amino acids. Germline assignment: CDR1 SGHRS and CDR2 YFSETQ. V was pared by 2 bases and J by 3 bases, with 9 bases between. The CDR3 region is CASSFQVSYEQYF. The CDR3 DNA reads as TGCGCCAGCAGCTTCCAGGTCAGCTACGAGCAGTACTTC.

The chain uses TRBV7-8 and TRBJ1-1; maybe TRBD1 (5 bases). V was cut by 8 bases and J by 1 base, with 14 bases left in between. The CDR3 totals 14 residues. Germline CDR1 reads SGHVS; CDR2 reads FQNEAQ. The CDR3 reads CASDRAGENTEAFF. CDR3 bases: TGTGCCAGCGACCGGGCGGGGGAGAACACTGAAGCTTTCTTT.

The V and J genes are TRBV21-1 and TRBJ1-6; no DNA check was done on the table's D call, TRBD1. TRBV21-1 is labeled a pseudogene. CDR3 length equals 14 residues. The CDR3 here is CASRQGTKGSPLHF. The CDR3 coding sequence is TGTGCCAGCAGACAGGGGACAAAAGGTTCACCCCTCCACTTT.

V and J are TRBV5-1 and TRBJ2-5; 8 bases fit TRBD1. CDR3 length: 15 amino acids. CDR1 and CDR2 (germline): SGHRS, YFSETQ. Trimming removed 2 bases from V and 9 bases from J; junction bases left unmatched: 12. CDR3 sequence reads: CASSLRTGPVYPQYF. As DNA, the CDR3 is TGCGCCAGCAGCTTACGGACAGGGCCTGTCTATCCCCAGTACTTC.

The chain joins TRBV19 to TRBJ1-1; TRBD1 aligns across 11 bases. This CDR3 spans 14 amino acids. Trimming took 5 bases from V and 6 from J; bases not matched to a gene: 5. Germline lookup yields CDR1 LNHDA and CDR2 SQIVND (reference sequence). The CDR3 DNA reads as TGTGCCAGTAGTGAAGGACAGGGGGCGGCTGAAGCTTTCTTT. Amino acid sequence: CASSEGQGAAEAFF.

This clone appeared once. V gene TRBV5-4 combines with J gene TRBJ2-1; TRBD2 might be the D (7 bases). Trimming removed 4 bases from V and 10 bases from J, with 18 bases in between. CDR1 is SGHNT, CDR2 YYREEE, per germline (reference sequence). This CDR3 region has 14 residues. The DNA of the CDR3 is TGTGCCAGCAGCCCGGGGGCGGGAGTAAGGGAGCAGTTCTTC. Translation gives CASSPGAGVREQFF.

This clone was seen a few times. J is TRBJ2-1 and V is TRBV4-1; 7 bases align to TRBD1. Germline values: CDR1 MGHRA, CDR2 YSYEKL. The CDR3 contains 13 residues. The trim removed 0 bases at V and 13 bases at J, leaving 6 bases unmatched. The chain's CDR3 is CASSQDGNRGQFF. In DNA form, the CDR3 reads TGCGCCAGCAGCCAAGATGGAAACAGGGGCCAGTTCTTC.

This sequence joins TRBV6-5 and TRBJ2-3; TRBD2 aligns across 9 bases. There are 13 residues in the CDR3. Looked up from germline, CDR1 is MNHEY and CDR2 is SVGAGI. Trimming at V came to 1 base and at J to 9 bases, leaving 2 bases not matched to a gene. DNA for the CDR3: TGTGCCAGCAGTTACTACAGCGGGGGGACGCAGTATTTT. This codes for CASSYYSGGTQYF.

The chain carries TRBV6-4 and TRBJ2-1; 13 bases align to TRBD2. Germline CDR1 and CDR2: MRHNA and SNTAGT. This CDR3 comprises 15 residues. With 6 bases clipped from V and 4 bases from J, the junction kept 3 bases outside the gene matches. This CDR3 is CASSPLAGGYNEQFF. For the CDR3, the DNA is TGTGCCAGCAGCCCACTAGCGGGGGGGTACAATGAGCAGTTCTTC.

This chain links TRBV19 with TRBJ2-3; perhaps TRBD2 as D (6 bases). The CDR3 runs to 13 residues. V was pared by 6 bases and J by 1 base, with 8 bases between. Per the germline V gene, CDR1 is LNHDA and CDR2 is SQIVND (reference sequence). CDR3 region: CASRTGGTDTQYF. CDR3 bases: TGTGCCAGTAGAACGGGGGGCACAGATACGCAGTATTTT.

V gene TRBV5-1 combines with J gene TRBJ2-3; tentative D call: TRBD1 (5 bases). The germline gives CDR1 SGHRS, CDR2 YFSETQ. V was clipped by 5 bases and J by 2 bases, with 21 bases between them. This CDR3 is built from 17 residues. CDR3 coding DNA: TGCGCCAGCAGACAGGAAGCAGGCCGCGCCCCCACAGATACGCAGTATTTT. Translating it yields CASRQEAGRAPTDTQYF.

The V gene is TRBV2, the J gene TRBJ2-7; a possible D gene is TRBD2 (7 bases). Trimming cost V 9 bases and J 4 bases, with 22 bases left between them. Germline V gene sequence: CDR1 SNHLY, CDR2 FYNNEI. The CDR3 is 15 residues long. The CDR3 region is CASGGGREAGYEQYF. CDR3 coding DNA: TGTGCCAGTGGAGGGGGGAGGGAGGCAGGTTACGAGCAGTACTTC.

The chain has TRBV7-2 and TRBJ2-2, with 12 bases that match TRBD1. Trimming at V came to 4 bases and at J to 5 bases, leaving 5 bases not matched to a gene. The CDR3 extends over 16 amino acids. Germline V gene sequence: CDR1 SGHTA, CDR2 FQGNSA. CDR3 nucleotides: TGTGCCAGCAGCTGGCCGGGACAGGGGGCGACCGGGGAGCTGTTTTTT. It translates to CASSWPGQGATGELFF.

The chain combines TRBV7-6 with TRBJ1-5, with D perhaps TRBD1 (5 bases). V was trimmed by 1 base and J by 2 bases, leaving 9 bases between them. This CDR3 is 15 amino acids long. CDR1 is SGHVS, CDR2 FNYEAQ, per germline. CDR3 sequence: CASSLGTGGNQPQHF. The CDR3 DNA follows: TGTGCCAGCAGCTTAGGGACGGGGGGCAATCAGCCCCAGCATTTT.

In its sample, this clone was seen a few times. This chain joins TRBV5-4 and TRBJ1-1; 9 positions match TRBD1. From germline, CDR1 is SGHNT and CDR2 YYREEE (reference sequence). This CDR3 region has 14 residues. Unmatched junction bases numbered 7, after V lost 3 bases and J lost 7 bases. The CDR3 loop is CASSSDRGMIEAFF. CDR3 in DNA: TGTGCCAGCAGCTCGGACAGGGGAATGATTGAAGCTTTCTTT. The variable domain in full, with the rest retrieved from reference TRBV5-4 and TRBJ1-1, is ETGVTQSPTHLIKTRGQQVTLRCSSQSGHNTVSWYQQALGQGPQFIFQYYREEENGRGNFPPRFSGLQFPNYSSELNVNALELDDSALYLCASSSDRGMIEAFFGQGTRLTVV.